The 13 T cell receptor beta chains in this list originate from one sample, sequenced in a study of T cell changes during pregnancy in multiple sclerosis. Repertoires were generated with immunoSEQ multiplex PCR, while TCRdb's copy carries only in-frame clones and drops some. The sample yields about 36,000 clones, around 92% seen once. Sequencing was performed on CD4+ T cells from peripheral blood mononuclear cells, taken in the third trimester of pregnancy. Source of these receptors: a female donor in good health, enrolled as a control in a pregnancy study.

The V gene is TRBV18, the J gene TRBJ1-3; 8 bases agree with TRBD1. CDR1 and CDR2 from the germline V gene are KGHSH and LQKENI. V trimming: 3 bases; J trimming: 0 bases; junction bases outside the gene matches: 4. This CDR3 is 16 amino acids long. The CDR3 nucleotides are TGTGCCAGCTCACCCTACGGACAGGGCTCTGGAAACACCATATATTTT. It specifies CASSPYGQGSGNTIYF.

The chain recombines TRBV7-3 with TRBJ2-2, with a possible D match to TRBD2 (7 bases). Trimming took 2 bases from V and 1 from J, leaving 11 bases between them. The CDR3 covers 16 residues. Germline loops: CDR1 SGHTA, CDR2 FQGTGA. CDR3 protein: CASSLSGGRNTGELFF. Here the CDR3 DNA reads TGTGCCAGCAGCTTATCCGGGGGGCGGAACACCGGGGAGCTGTTTTTT.

J is TRBJ1-1 and V is TRBV6-6, with D perhaps TRBD1 (5 bases). This CDR3 region has 15 residues. V was shortened by 7 bases and J by 3 bases, with 18 bases between the two germline ends. Germline lookup yields CDR1 MNHNY and CDR2 SVGAGI (reference sequence). CDR3 nucleotides: TGTGCCAGCACCTCCACCGGGGGTCTGTACACTGAAGCTTTCTTT. This codes for CASTSTGGLYTEAFF.

A single count supports this clone. J is TRBJ1-1 and V is TRBV5-1, with D perhaps matching TRBD1 (5 bases). The CDR3 is 14 residues long. The germline V gene encodes CDR1 SGHRS and CDR2 YFSETQ. Deletions cut 0 bases from V and 4 bases from J, with 10 bases between. The DNA of the CDR3 is TGCGCCAGCAGCTTGGAGCCAGGGCGCACTGAAGCTTTCTTT. Translated: CASSLEPGRTEAFF.

The rearrangement links TRBV7-3 to TRBJ2-7, with TRBD1 matching 10 bases. The germline V gene encodes CDR1 SGHTA and CDR2 FQGTGA. This CDR3 comprises 16 residues. The V gene end was trimmed by 2 bases and the J gene end by 6 bases; junction bases not matched to a gene: 10. CDR3 sequence reads: CASSLLPGQGTSEQYF. The CDR3 DNA reads as TGTGCCAGCAGCTTACTCCCGGGACAGGGGACGAGCGAGCAGTACTTC.

This clone was found once. The rearrangement uses TRBV5-6 and TRBJ2-3; 9 positions match TRBD2. Germline V gives CDR1 SGHDT, CDR2 YYEEEE. The CDR3 is 15 amino acids. The V and J ends lost 5 bases and 4 bases, in that order; junction bases with no gene match: 8. This CDR3 reads CASSRPGLAPDTQYF. In nucleotides, the CDR3 is TGTGCCAGCAGTCGTCCGGGACTAGCTCCAGATACGCAGTATTTT.

The chain is built from TRBV7-2 and TRBJ2-5, with TRBD2 as a possible D gene (6 bases). CDR1 and CDR2 (germline): SGHTA, FQGNSA. The length of the CDR3 is 18 residues. With 2 bases removed from V and 5 bases from J, the gap between germline ends came to 24 bases. The CDR3 region is CASSLHFFRTGVRETQYF. Written as DNA, the CDR3 is TGTGCCAGCAGCTTACATTTCTTTCGGACGGGGGTAAGGGAGACCCAGTACTTC.

The chain employs TRBV6-5 and TRBJ2-5; 8 bases align to TRBD1. Per the germline V gene, CDR1 is MNHEY and CDR2 is SVGAGI. V lost 6 bases to trimming and J lost 6 bases; unmatched junction nucleotides: 12. This CDR3 is 15 amino acids long. As DNA, the CDR3 is TGTGCCAGCAGCCCGGGAGACCGGGACAGGAAGACCCAGTACTTC. Its translation: CASSPGDRDRKTQYF.

The chain has TRBV4-2 and TRBJ1-2; TRBD1 aligns across 7 bases. This CDR3 is 14 amino acids long. The V gene's germline CDR1 is LGHNA and CDR2 YNFKEQ. The trim removed 3 bases at V and 5 bases at J, leaving 6 bases unmatched. The CDR3 nucleotides are TGTGCCAGCAGCCAGGCAGGGGGTGAATATGGCTACACCTTC. It specifies CASSQAGGEYGYTF.

J is TRBJ2-7 and V is TRBV11-2; 7 bases fit TRBD1. The CDR3 has 15 amino acids. Per germline, CDR1 SGHAT and CDR2 FQNNGV. Trimming took 5 bases from V and 0 from J; bases not matched to a gene: 7. The CDR3 DNA follows: TGTGCCAGCAGCCTCGGACAGGCGGGCTCCTACGAGCAGTACTTC. This codes for CASSLGQAGSYEQYF.

The J gene is TRBJ2-3, the V gene TRBV6-1, with D maybe TRBD2 (5 bases). Germline values: CDR1 MNHNS, CDR2 SASEGT. V gave up 7 bases and J gave up 3 bases, with 14 bases separating them. CDR3 size: 14 residues. The CDR3 coding sequence is TGTGCCAGCACGGGAACGGGGAGAACAGATACGCAGTATTTT. Amino acid sequence: CASTGTGRTDTQYF.

The rearrangement joins TRBV7-9 to TRBJ2-1; TRBD1 aligns across 10 bases. The germline V gene has CDR1 SEHNR and CDR2 FQNEAQ (reference sequence). The CDR3 covers 16 residues. V was clipped by 5 bases and J by 4 bases; unmatched bases: 8. In nucleotides, the CDR3 is TGTGCCAGCAGCCGAGCGACGGGACAGGGGTACAATGAGCAGTTCTTC. This sequence encodes CASSRATGQGYNEQFF. The entire variable domain, with the rest obtained from reference TRBV7-9 and TRBJ2-1, is as follows: DTGVSQNPRHKITKRGQNVTFRCDPISEHNRLYWYRQTLGQGPEFLTYFQNEAQLEKSRLLSDRFSAERPKGSFSTLEIQRTEQGDSAMYLCASSRATGQGYNEQFFGPGTRLTVL.

This clone was observed a handful of times. V is TRBV2 and J is TRBJ1-5, with TRBD1 as a possible D gene (6 bases). The CDR3 is made up of 15 amino acids. Per the germline V gene, CDR1 is SNHLY and CDR2 is FYNNEI. Trimming removed 6 bases at V and 4 bases at J, with 16 bases between. CDR3 protein: CASRGAGWANQPQHF. The CDR3 coding sequence is TGTGCCAGCAGGGGGGCCGGGTGGGCTAATCAGCCCCAGCATTTT.